The 4 T cell receptor beta chains below come from one sample, sequenced in a study. Amplification of TRBV12-4/TRBJ1-2 clonotypes used adaptor-ligated barcode primers. One entry per CDR3 protein, called by TCRdb with MiXCR from the multiplex PCR reads. The profile shows 2,500 or so distinct CDR3 sequences, about 4.8% of them singletons. Specimen: naive CD4+ T cells sorted from blood. Subset of the sample: naive CD4+ T cells, CD4+CD45RA+CD25-. The receptors come from a female donor with breast cancer.

By frequency in the sample, this clonotype is medium-sized (0.01 to 0.1%). The CDR3 reads CASRSNGQGGFGYTF. CDR3 DNA: TGTGCCAGCAGATCTAACGGACAGGGTGGTTTTGGCTACACCTTC. V gene TRBV12-3 or TRBV12-4 combines with J gene TRBJ1-2, with 8 bases fitting TRBD1. This CDR3 has 15 amino acids. J lost 7 bases, V lost 6 bases, and 13 bases had no gene match.

This clonotype is medium-sized within its sample. This sequence joins TRBV12-3 or TRBV12-4 and TRBJ1-2; D might be TRBD1 (6 bases). Trimming shortened V by 6 bases and J by 4 bases, and 24 bases separated the two germline ends. CDR3 length: 17 residues. CDR3 nucleotides: TGTGCCAGCAGCCTCTCCGGCAGGGGTCGCAACAGCTATGGCTACACCTTC. This gives the protein CASSLSGRGRNSYGYTF.

This clonotype occurred many times. One end of the junction varies from germline; a read error may be responsible. The V call is TRBV12-3 or TRBV12-4, the J call TRBJ1-2, with D unresolved. The CDR3 spans 12 residues. The CDR3 bases are TGTGCCAGCAGTTTTGAACCGATCGGGGTATACTTC. Its protein is CASSFEPIGVYF.

This clonotype is judged medium-sized. The rearrangement joins TRBV12-3 or TRBV12-4 to TRBJ1-2; D unresolved. There are 13 residues in the CDR3. V gave up 3 bases and J gave up 6 bases, with 11 bases separating them. CDR3 nucleotides: TGTGCCAGCAGTTTCGTGGCAAAAGATGGCTACACCTTC. As protein: CASSFVAKDGYTF.